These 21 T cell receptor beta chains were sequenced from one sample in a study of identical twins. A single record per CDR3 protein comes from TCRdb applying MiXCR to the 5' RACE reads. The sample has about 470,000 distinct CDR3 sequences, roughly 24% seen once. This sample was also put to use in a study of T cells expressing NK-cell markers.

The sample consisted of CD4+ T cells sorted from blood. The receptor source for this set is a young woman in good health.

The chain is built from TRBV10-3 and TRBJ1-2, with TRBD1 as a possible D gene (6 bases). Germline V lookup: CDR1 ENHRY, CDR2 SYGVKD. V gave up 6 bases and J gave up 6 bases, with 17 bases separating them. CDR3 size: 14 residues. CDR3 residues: CAISPAPDSDGYTF. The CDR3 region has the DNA TGTGCCATCAGCCCAGCCCCGGACAGTGATGGCTACACCTTC.

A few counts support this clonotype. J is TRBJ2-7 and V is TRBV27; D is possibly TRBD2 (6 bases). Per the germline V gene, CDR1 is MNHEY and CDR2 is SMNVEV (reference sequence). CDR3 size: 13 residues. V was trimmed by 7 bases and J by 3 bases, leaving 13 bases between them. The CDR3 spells CASTGVGGYEQYF. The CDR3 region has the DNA TGTGCCAGCACCGGGGTGGGGGGCTACGAGCAGTACTTC.

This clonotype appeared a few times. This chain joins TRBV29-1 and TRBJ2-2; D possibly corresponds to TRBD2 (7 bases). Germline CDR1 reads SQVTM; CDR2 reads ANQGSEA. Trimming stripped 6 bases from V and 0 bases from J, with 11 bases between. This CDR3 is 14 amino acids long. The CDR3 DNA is TGCAGCGTACGGGGGGCCTCGAACACCGGGGAGCTGTTTTTT. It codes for CSVRGASNTGELFF.

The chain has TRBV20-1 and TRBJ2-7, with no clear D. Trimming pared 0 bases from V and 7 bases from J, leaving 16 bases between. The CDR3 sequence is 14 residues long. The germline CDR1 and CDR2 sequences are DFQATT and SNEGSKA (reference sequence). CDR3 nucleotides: TGCAGTGCTAGAGAAGGCCAGGCATTACAGGAGCAGTACTTC. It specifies CSAREGQALQEQYF.

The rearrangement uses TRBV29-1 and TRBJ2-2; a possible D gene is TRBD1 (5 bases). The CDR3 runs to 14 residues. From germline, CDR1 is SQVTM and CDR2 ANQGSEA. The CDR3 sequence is CNCLDTSSSGELFF. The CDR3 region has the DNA TGCAACTGTCTGGACACCTCAAGCTCCGGGGAGCTGTTTTTT.

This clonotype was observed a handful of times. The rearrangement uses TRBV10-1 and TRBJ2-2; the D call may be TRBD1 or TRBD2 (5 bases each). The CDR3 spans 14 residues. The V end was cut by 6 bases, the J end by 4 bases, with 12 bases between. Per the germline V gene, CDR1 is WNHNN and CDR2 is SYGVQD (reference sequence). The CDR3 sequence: CASRQAAGTGELFF. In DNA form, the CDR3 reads TGCGCCAGCAGACAGGCGGCGGGCACCGGGGAGCTGTTTTTT.

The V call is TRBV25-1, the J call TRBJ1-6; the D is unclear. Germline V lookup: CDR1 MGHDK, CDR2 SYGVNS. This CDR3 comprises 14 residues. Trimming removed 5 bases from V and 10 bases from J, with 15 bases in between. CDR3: CASSLGQTVSPLHF. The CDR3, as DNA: TGTGCCAGCAGTCTGGGCCAAACGGTCTCACCCCTCCACTTT.

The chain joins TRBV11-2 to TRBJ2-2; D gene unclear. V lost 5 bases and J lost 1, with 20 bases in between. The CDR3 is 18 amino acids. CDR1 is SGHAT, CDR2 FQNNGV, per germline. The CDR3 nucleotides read TGTGCCAGCAGCCCCGACAAACAGAGAGTCGGGAACACCGGGGAGCTGTTTTTT. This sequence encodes CASSPDKQRVGNTGELFF.

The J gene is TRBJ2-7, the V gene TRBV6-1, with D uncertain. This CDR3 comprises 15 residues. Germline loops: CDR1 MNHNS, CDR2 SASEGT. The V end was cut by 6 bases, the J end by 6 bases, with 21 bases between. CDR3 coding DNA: TGTGCCAGCAGCCCTTTCTCCGTCCCTATGAGCGAGCAGTACTTC. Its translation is CASSPFSVPMSEQYF.

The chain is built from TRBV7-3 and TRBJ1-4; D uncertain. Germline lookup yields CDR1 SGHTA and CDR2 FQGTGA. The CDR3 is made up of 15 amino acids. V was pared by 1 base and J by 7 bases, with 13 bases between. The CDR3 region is CASSLIFMGCEKLFF. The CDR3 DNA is TGTGCCAGCAGCTTAATATTTATGGGTTGTGAAAAACTGTTTTTT. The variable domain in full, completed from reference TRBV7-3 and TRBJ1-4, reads GAGVSQTPSNKVTEKGKYVELRCDPISGHTALYWYRQSLGQGPEFLIYFQGTGAADDSGLPNDRFFAVRPEGSVSTLKIQRTERGDSAVYLCASSLIFMGCEKLFFGSGTQLSVL.

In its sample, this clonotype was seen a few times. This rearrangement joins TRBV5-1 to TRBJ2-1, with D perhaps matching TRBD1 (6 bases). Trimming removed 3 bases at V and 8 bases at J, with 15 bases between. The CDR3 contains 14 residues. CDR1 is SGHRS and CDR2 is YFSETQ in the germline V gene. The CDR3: CASSSTGDWDEQFF. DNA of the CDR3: TGCGCCAGCAGCTCGACAGGAGATTGGGATGAGCAGTTCTTC.

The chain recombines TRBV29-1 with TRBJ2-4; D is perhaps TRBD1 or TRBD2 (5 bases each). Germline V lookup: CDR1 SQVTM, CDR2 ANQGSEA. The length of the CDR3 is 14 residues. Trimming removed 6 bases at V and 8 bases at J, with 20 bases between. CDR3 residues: CSVKLAGLGDIQYF. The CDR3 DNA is TGCAGCGTCAAATTAGCCGGACTGGGGGACATTCAGTACTTC.

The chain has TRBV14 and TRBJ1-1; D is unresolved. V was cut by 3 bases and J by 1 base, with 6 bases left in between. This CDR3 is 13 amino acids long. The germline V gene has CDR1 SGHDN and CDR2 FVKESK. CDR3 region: CASSHQPNTEAFF. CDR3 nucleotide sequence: TGTGCCAGCAGCCATCAACCGAACACTGAAGCTTTCTTT.

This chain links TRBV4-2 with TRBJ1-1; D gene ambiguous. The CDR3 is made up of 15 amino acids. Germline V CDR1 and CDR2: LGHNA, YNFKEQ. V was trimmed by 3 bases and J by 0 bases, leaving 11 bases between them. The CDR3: CASSQEIRLNTEAFF. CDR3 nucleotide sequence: TGTGCCAGCAGCCAGGAAATTAGGTTGAACACTGAAGCTTTCTTT.

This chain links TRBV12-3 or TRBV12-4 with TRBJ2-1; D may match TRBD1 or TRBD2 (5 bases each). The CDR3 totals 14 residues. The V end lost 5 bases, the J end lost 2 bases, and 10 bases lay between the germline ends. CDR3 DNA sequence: TGTGCCAGCAGTCGGGACCTAACCTACAATGAGCAGTTCTTC. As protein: CASSRDLTYNEQFF.

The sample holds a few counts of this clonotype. The CDR3, as DNA: TGCAGTGCTATGGGAGGGACTGAAGCTTTCTTT. Residues: CSAMGGTEAFF. This sequence joins TRBV20-1 and TRBJ1-1; no clear D gene. Looked up from germline, CDR1 is DFQATT and CDR2 is SNEGSKA (reference sequence). V lost 4 bases and J lost 5, with 8 bases in between. The CDR3 consists of 11 residues.

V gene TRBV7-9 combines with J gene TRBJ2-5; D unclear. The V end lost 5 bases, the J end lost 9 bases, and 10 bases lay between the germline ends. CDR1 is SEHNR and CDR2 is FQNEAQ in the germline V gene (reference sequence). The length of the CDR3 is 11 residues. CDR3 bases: TGTGCCAGCAGCCCAGGTCCGGCCCAGTACTTC. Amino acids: CASSPGPAQYF.

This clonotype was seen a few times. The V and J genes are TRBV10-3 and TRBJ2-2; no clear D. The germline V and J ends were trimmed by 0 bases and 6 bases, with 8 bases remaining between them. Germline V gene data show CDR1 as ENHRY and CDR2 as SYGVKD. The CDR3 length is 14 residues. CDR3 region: CAISESPPSGELFF. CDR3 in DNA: TGTGCCATCAGTGAGTCGCCCCCATCCGGGGAGCTGTTTTTT.

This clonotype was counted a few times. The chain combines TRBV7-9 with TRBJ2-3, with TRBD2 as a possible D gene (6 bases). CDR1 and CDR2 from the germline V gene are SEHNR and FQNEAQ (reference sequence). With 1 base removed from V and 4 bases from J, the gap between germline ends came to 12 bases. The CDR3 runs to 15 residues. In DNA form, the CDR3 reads TGTGCCAGCAGCTTAGACGGGAGTAAAGCAGATACGCAGTATTTT. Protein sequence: CASSLDGSKADTQYF.

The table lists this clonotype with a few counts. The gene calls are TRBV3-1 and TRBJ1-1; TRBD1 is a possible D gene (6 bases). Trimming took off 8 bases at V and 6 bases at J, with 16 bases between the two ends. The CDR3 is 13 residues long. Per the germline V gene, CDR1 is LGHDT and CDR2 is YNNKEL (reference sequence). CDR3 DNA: TGTGCCAGCGGGTCGGGGGCAATTCCTGAAGCTTTCTTT. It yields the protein CASGSGAIPEAFF.

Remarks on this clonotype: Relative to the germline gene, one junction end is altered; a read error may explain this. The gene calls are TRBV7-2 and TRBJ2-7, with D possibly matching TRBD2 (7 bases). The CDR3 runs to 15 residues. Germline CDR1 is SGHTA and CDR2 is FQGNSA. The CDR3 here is CASNLGGRASSEQYF. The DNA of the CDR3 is TGTGCCAGCAACTTAGGGGGGAGGGCCTCCAGCGAGCAGTACTTC.